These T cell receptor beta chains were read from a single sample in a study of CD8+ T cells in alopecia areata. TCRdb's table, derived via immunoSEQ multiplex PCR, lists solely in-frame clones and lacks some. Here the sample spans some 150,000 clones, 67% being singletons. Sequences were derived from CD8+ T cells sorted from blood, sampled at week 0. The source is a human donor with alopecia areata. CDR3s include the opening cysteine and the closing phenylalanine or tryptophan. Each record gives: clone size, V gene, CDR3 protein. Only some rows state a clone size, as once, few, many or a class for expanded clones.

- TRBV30 CAWSDSLLAYF
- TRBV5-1 CASNGDLNEQYF
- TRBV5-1 CASSQIGTYGGEYNEQFF
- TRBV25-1 CASSDPGDLTNEKLFF
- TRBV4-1 CASSQGSGAGETQYF
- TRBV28 CASSLEAATYEQYF
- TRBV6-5 CASSYRPAGEQFF
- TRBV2 CASTGGTEQFF
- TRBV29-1 CSVEGQVSYEQYF
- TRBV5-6 CASSDAGWTEAFF
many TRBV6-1 CASSGLVEHNEQFF
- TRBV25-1 CASSRTGVLNTEAFF
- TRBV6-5 CASTTGGGYTF
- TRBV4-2 CASSPTGHNSPLHF
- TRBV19 CASSMTFSSYNEQFF
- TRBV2 CASSKTGLAGGQETQYF
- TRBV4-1 CASSQGAVKSDGYTF
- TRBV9 CASSLAGRRPQETQYF
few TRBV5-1 CASSSLVADTQYF
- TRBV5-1 CASSWGVAAEQFF
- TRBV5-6 CASSLFWGRDTGELFF
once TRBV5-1 CASSPYNDRGLEGEQFF
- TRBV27 CASSPRLRAGTDTQYF
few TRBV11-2 CASRAGTGYQETQYF
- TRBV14 CASSQGRQGDPYF
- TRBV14 CASSQDAWLGDGYTF
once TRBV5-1 CASSLVVGSYEQYF
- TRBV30 CAWSLPGELFF
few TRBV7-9 CASRTGGGGETQYF
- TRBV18 CASSPGQGAYGANVLTF
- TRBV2 CASSSPTLTGGSGNTIYF